The 24 T cell receptor beta chains given below trace back to one sample, sequenced in a study of Tregs in tolerant kidney transplant recipients. The protocol was immunoSEQ multiplex PCR, while the TCRdb copy is restricted to in-frame clones and leaves out a portion. Of about 61,000 clones in the sample, around 85% were seen once. Sequenced here: Tregs from blood, sampled before the transplant. The receptors here all came from a human donor who received a combined kidney and bone marrow transplant.

The chain is built from TRBV21-1 and TRBJ2-1; the table's D call of TRBD1 was not tested on the DNA. TRBV21-1 is flagged as a pseudogene. The CDR3 is 17 amino acids. CDR3 sequence (DNA): TGTGCCAGCAGCAATGGTAGACAGGGGGTGGGATACAATGAGCAGTTCTTC. Amino acid sequence: CASSNGRQGVGYNEQFF.

J is TRBJ1-3 and V is TRBV10-3; perhaps TRBD1 as D (5 bases). The CDR3 has 13 residues. From germline, CDR1 is ENHRY and CDR2 SYGVKD. V lost 10 bases to trimming and J lost 3 bases, with 13 bases between them. CDR3 sequence reads: CATARDVGNTIYF. The CDR3 DNA follows: TGTGCCACCGCCAGGGACGTTGGAAACACCATATATTTT.

CDR3 DNA sequence: TGTGCCAGCAGCTCGAGACTAGCGGGGGGCTGGAATGAGCAGTTCTTC. Protein sequence: CASSSRLAGGWNEQFF. V is TRBV5-4 and J is TRBJ2-1; the match to TRBD2 covers 13 bases. V was clipped by 3 bases and J by 7 bases; unmatched bases: 7. The germline CDR1 and CDR2 sequences are SGHNT and YYREEE (reference sequence). The CDR3 consists of 16 residues.

The chain couples TRBV5-1 to TRBJ1-2; TRBD1 might be the D (6 bases). The ends were cut back, 1 base at V and 8 bases at J, with 21 bases in the middle. CDR1 is SGHRS, CDR2 YFSETQ, per germline. CDR3 length: 16 amino acids. The CDR3 DNA is TGCGCCAGCAGCTTGTCGGGTGCCAGGGGCGAATCCGGCTACACCTTC. Residues: CASSLSGARGESGYTF.

The V gene is TRBV5-4, the J gene TRBJ1-2; D unclear. The CDR3 extends over 15 amino acids. CDR1 SGHNT and CDR2 YYREEE come from the germline V gene (reference sequence). V lost 0 bases and J lost 6, with 15 bases in between. CDR3 protein: CASSLAYGDRDGYTF. Written as DNA, the CDR3 is TGTGCCAGCAGCTTGGCCTATGGGGATCGGGATGGCTACACCTTC.

This chain uses TRBV27 with TRBJ1-2, with D possibly being TRBD1 (5 bases). The germline CDR1 and CDR2 sequences are MNHEY and SMNVEV (reference sequence). The CDR3 runs 14 residues. V was cut by 5 bases and J by 6 bases, with 16 bases left in between. DNA of the CDR3: TGTGCCAGCAGTCCCCCGGGACGGCATCATGGCTACACCTTC. It specifies CASSPPGRHHGYTF.

The CDR3 DNA reads as TGTGCCAGCTCCTCCGGGTTGGGACTAGCGGACAATGAGCAGTTCTTC. The encoded protein is CASSSGLGLADNEQFF. The J gene is TRBJ2-1, the V gene TRBV27, with 11 bases fitting TRBD2. The J segment lost 5 bases and the V segment lost 8 bases, leaving 11 bases of the junction unmatched. This CDR3 is 16 amino acids long. CDR1 and CDR2 (germline): MNHEY, SMNVEV (reference sequence).

The rearrangement links TRBV7-2 to TRBJ2-7, with D unresolved. The CDR3 has 14 residues. Germline V CDR1 and CDR2: SGHTA, FQGNSA. The V end was cut by 0 bases, the J end by 3 bases, with 9 bases between. The CDR3 sequence is CASSLALSSYEQYF. The CDR3 nucleotides are TGTGCCAGCAGCTTAGCCCTGAGTAGCTACGAGCAGTACTTC.

The V gene is TRBV7-2, the J gene TRBJ2-4; D tentatively fits TRBD1 or TRBD2 (6 bases each). CDR3 length equals 17 residues. The V gene's germline CDR1 is SGHTA and CDR2 FQGNSA. Deletions cut 2 bases from V and 5 bases from J, with 19 bases between. The CDR3 protein is CASSLIFGGRSQNIQYF. The CDR3 nucleotides are TGTGCCAGCAGCTTAATTTTCGGGGGCCGGTCGCAAAACATTCAGTACTTC.

The chain combines TRBV30 with TRBJ1-1; tentatively, D is TRBD1 (5 bases). V was cut by 5 bases and J by 4 bases, with 8 bases left in between. CDR3 size: 11 residues. Germline values: CDR1 GTSNPN, CDR2 SVGIG (reference sequence). Here the CDR3 reads CAWAGSTEAFF. The CDR3 region has the DNA TGTGCCTGGGCAGGGTCCACTGAAGCTTTCTTT.

This chain joins TRBV6-5 and TRBJ2-7, with unresolved D. Germline values: CDR1 MNHEY, CDR2 SVGAGI. The CDR3 is 14 amino acids. Trimming took off 0 bases at V and 3 bases at J, with 9 bases between the two ends. The CDR3 protein is CASSYSGRYYEQYF. The CDR3 DNA follows: TGTGCCAGCAGTTACTCGGGTAGGTACTACGAGCAGTACTTC.

This clone has a handful of counts. With only one base between it and a far larger clone, this is likely a read error. The chain couples TRBV10-3 to TRBJ2-7; D is unclear. The germline gives CDR1 ENHRY, CDR2 SYGVKD. The CDR3 contains 14 residues. This CDR3 is CAIRESEAPYEQYF. The CDR3 DNA is TGTGCCATCAGGGAGTCAGAAGCCCCCTACGAGCAGTACTTC.

The sample holds a few counts of this clone. J is TRBJ2-1 and V is TRBV5-1; 15 nucleotides align to TRBD2. V trimming: 4 bases; J trimming: 5 bases; junction bases outside the gene matches: 4. From germline, CDR1 is SGHRS and CDR2 YFSETQ. CDR3 length: 16 amino acids. The CDR3 DNA is TGCGCCAGCAGCAGGACTAGCGGGGGGGCTGACAATGAGCAGTTCTTC. Protein product: CASSRTSGGADNEQFF.

The chain employs TRBV6-1 and TRBJ1-2, with 7 nucleotides matching TRBD1. This CDR3 is 13 amino acids long. V lost 5 bases, J lost 5 bases, and 5 bases stayed unmatched. Germline CDR1 MNHNS, CDR2 SASEGT. DNA of the CDR3: TGTGCCAGCAGTACCGACAGGGAGTATGGCTACACCTTC. The encoded protein is CASSTDREYGYTF.

The chain couples TRBV5-4 to TRBJ1-6; D uncertain. Germline V gene data show CDR1 as SGHNT and CDR2 as YYREEE (reference sequence). The V end lost 5 bases, the J end lost 10 bases, and 16 bases lay between the germline ends. CDR3 length equals 14 residues. CDR3 protein: CASRPDGRWSPLHF. The CDR3 DNA follows: TGTGCCAGCAGGCCAGACGGGAGATGGTCACCCCTCCACTTT.

V and J are TRBV15 and TRBJ2-1, with D uncertain. V lost 3 bases to trimming and J lost 12 bases, with 12 bases between them. This CDR3 region has 12 residues. From germline, CDR1 is LNHNV and CDR2 YYDKDF (reference sequence). The CDR3 protein is CATSRSHAAQFF. The DNA for the CDR3 is TGTGCCACCAGCAGGTCCCACGCAGCGCAGTTCTTC.

The chain has TRBV11-2 and TRBJ2-4; D gene uncertain. V lost 6 bases and J lost 1, with 10 bases in between. This CDR3 contains 14 residues. CDR1 and CDR2 (germline): SGHAT, FQNNGV. CDR3 region: CASRRDFAKNIQYF. CDR3 DNA sequence: TGTGCCAGCAGGCGAGATTTTGCCAAAAACATTCAGTACTTC.

The chain joins TRBV28 to TRBJ2-7; 13 bases are a match to TRBD2. This CDR3 contains 14 residues. Germline V lookup: CDR1 MDHEN, CDR2 SYDVKM. V was pared by 5 bases and J by 10 bases, with 8 bases of the junction left unmatched. CDR3 sequence (DNA): TGTGCCAGCAGTCCCGGACTAGCGGGAGCCCGTCAGTACTTC. It translates to CASSPGLAGARQYF.

This clone was found a few times. The chain carries TRBV5-1 and TRBJ1-2; no definite D call. V was trimmed by 6 bases and J by 7 bases, leaving 13 bases between them. This CDR3 is built from 12 residues. CDR1 SGHRS and CDR2 YFSETQ come from the germline V gene. The CDR3 is CASKPPVGGYTF. CDR3 bases: TGCGCCAGCAAGCCTCCAGTGGGTGGCTACACCTTC.

V usage is TRBV12-5 and J usage is TRBJ2-2; 8 bases map to TRBD2. The CDR3 length is 15 residues. V trimming: 0 bases; J trimming: 5 bases; junction bases outside the gene matches: 2. In germline, CDR1 is LGHNT, CDR2 FRNRAP. This chain's CDR3 is CASGLVRGGTGELFF. CDR3 bases: TGTGCTAGTGGTTTGGTACGGGGGGGTACCGGGGAGCTGTTTTTT.

The chain recombines TRBV7-9 with TRBJ2-5, with D tentatively TRBD1 or TRBD2 (5 bases each). This CDR3 has 13 amino acids. Germline assignment: CDR1 SEHNR and CDR2 FQNEAQ (reference sequence). The ends were cut back, 5 bases at V and 5 bases at J, with 12 bases in the middle. The CDR3 protein is CASSRGEGETQYF. CDR3 nucleotide sequence: TGTGCCAGCAGCCGTGGTGAGGGGGAGACCCAGTACTTC. Full variable domain (missing parts from reference TRBV7-9 and TRBJ2-5): DTGVSQNPRHKITKRGQNVTFRCDPISEHNRLYWYRQTLGQGPEFLTYFQNEAQLEKSRLLSDRFSAERPKGSFSTLEIQRTEQGDSAMYLCASSRGEGETQYFGPGTRLLVL.

J is TRBJ1-4 and V is TRBV5-1; 7 bases are a match to TRBD1. CDR3 length: 14 amino acids. Germline V gives CDR1 SGHRS, CDR2 YFSETQ. V was clipped by 4 bases and J by 8 bases; unmatched bases: 8. In DNA, the CDR3 is TGCGCCAGCAGCCTTACAGGGGCACCCGAAAAACTGTTTTTT. This gives the protein CASSLTGAPEKLFF.

V usage is TRBV6-1 and J usage is TRBJ2-5, with D perhaps assigned TRBD1 or TRBD2 (5 bases each). The CDR3 spans 14 residues. From germline, CDR1 is MNHNS and CDR2 SASEGT. The V end was cut by 8 bases, the J end by 1 base, with 14 bases between. CDR3 sequence: CASVGVNIQETQYF. The CDR3 DNA is TGTGCCAGCGTGGGGGTGAATATCCAAGAGACCCAGTACTTC.

The chain is built from TRBV15 and TRBJ1-2; no definite D call. CDR1 is LNHNV and CDR2 is YYDKDF in the germline V gene (reference sequence). CDR3 length equals 17 residues. V shed 0 bases and J shed 1 base, with 15 bases lying between them. CDR3 protein: CATSRDVAGKGNYGYTF. The CDR3 DNA follows: TGTGCCACCAGCAGAGATGTAGCGGGGAAGGGTAACTATGGCTACACCTTC.